The next 25 T cell receptor beta chains were all read from a single sample in a study of T-cell memory formation after mild COVID-19. One entry per CDR3 protein, called by TCRdb with MiXCR from the 5' RACE reads. The sample gives about 49,000 distinct CDR3 sequences, 25% to 35% of which show up once; about 39% is in the top ten. Specimen: PBMCs or a T cell subset sorted from them (not recorded which). The receptor set was obtained from a man aged 18 to 29 who had mild COVID-19 (a few samples of this study predate the infection). Cell type and time point are not known.

The chain couples TRBV5-1 to TRBJ2-1, with D perhaps given as TRBD1 or TRBD2 (5 bases each). CDR1 and CDR2 (germline): SGHRS, YFSETQ. The CDR3 runs 13 residues. V was shortened by 0 bases and J by 8 bases, with 9 bases between the two germline ends. CDR3 bases: TGCGCCAGCAGCTTGGCGAGGGGCCATGAGCAGTTCTTC. Translated, it gives CASSLARGHEQFF.

The rearrangement links TRBV9 to TRBJ2-2; D remains unclear. This CDR3 has 15 residues. Germline values: CDR1 SGDLS, CDR2 YYNGEE. V was trimmed by 0 bases and J by 0 bases, leaving 6 bases between them. Written as DNA, the CDR3 is TGTGCCAGCAGCGTAGCTTCTCCGAACACCGGGGAGCTGTTTTTT. It encodes CASSVASPNTGELFF.

This clonotype was seen more than once but under ten times. V and J are TRBV5-1 and TRBJ2-4; 7 bases agree with TRBD1. Losses at the gene ends were 1 base for V and 3 bases for J; bases not matched to a gene: 13. The CDR3 runs to 18 residues. Germline V gene sequence: CDR1 SGHRS, CDR2 YFSETQ. For the CDR3, the DNA is TGCGCCAGCAGCTTGAAGCTCGAGGGGGCCCGGTTCAAAAACATTCAGTACTTC. Translation gives CASSLKLEGARFKNIQYF.

J is TRBJ2-7 and V is TRBV7-2; D possibly corresponds to TRBD1 (6 bases). The CDR3 contains 14 residues. CDR1 SGHTA and CDR2 FQGNSA come from the germline V gene. The V end was cut by 2 bases, the J end by 2 bases, with 10 bases between. The CDR3 nucleotides are TGTGCCAGCAGCTTAAGCCAGGGGCCCTACGAGCAGTACTTC. Translating it yields CASSLSQGPYEQYF.

The chain couples TRBV6-5 to TRBJ2-7, with D possibly being TRBD1 (5 bases). The germline CDR1 and CDR2 sequences are MNHEY and SVGAGI. Trimming removed 0 bases from V and 3 bases from J, with 12 bases in between. CDR3 length: 15 residues. The CDR3 sequence is CASSYSGAVDYEQYF. Here the CDR3 DNA reads TGTGCCAGCAGTTACTCTGGGGCGGTGGACTACGAGCAGTACTTC.

The gene calls are TRBV29-1 and TRBJ2-7, with TRBD1 matching over 7 bases. This CDR3 contains 14 residues. CDR1 is SQVTM and CDR2 is ANQGSEA in the germline V gene. V was clipped by 8 bases and J by 6 bases; unmatched bases: 16. As DNA, the CDR3 is TGCAGCTCGCCTCAGGGGGTACAACTCTCCGAGCAGTACGTC. Translated: CSSPQGVQLSEQYV.

This clonotype was observed a handful of times. The rearrangement links TRBV29-1 to TRBJ1-2; 9 bases align to TRBD1. Germline V gene data show CDR1 as SQVTM and CDR2 as ANQGSEA. The CDR3 runs 15 residues. Unmatched junction bases numbered 13, after V lost 6 bases and J lost 5 bases. This chain's CDR3 is CSVEHLGQGKYGYTF. DNA of the CDR3: TGCAGCGTCGAACATTTGGGACAGGGAAAATATGGCTACACCTTC.

The gene calls are TRBV6-5 and TRBJ2-2; 8 bases are shared with TRBD1. The germline V gene has CDR1 MNHEY and CDR2 SVGAGI. This CDR3 has 14 amino acids. The ends lost 5 bases at V and 1 base at J; junction bases unmatched: 0. The CDR3 protein is CASSTGGNTGELFF. The CDR3 region has the DNA TGTGCCAGCAGTACAGGGGGGAACACCGGGGAGCTGTTTTTT.

The V call is TRBV12-3 or TRBV12-4, the J call TRBJ2-2; 7 positions match TRBD1. Unmatched junction bases numbered 15, after V lost 7 bases and J lost 1 base. CDR3 length equals 18 residues. The CDR3 DNA reads TGTGCCAGCAATCTCTTAGGAGGTCGGACAGGGAACACCGGGGAGCTGTTTTTT. Residues: CASNLLGGRTGNTGELFF.

This clonotype has only a few counts. This chain joins TRBV27 and TRBJ2-7, with TRBD2 as a possible D gene (6 bases). The CDR3 runs to 13 residues. CDR1 and CDR2 from the germline V gene are MNHEY and SMNVEV (reference sequence). V was pared by 7 bases and J by 0 bases, with 10 bases between. CDR3 in DNA: TGTGCCAGCATGGGCGGGGCCTCCTACGAGCAGTACTTC. This translates into CASMGGASYEQYF.

This rearrangement joins TRBV27 to TRBJ2-5, with 13 bases that match TRBD2. V shed 7 bases and J 5 bases; nucleotides not matched to a gene: 13. The CDR3 loop spans 17 amino acids. The germline CDR1 and CDR2 sequences are MNHEY and SMNVEV (reference sequence). In DNA, the CDR3 is TGTGCCAGCACCTCGTTACTAGCGGGGGGGCCTAGGGAGACCCAGTACTTC. This gives the protein CASTSLLAGGPRETQYF.

The chain combines TRBV4-1 with TRBJ1-5; TRBD1 agrees at 9 bases. Germline CDR1 reads MGHRA; CDR2 reads YSYEKL. V lost 5 bases and J lost 5; bases outside the gene matches: 10. This CDR3 spans 16 amino acids. The CDR3 nucleotides read TGCGCCAGCAGCAACGCATACGGGACAGGGTATCAGCCCCAGCATTTT. This translates into CASSNAYGTGYQPQHF.

This clonotype was detected only a few times. The chain joins TRBV6-2 or TRBV6-3 to TRBJ2-1; 8 bases map to TRBD2. The junction had 5 bases not matched to a gene; V was cut back by 6 bases and J by 7 bases. Looked up from germline, CDR1 is MNHEY and CDR2 is SVGEGT. The CDR3 runs 13 residues. CDR3 nucleotide sequence: TGTGCCAGCAGCGGGGGGGCCGAAAATGAGCAGTTCTTC. It translates to CASSGGAENEQFF.

This clonotype has a count of ten or more. The genes are TRBV28 and TRBJ1-1; 9 positions agree with TRBD1. CDR1 MDHEN and CDR2 SYDVKM come from the germline V gene. CDR3 length: 17 residues. V lost 5 bases and J lost 5; bases outside the gene matches: 15. This CDR3 is CASSPPGTGSGDTEAFF. The DNA for the CDR3 is TGTGCCAGCAGTCCCCCCGGGACAGGGTCTGGAGATACTGAAGCTTTCTTT.

This clonotype was picked up a small number of times. V gene TRBV13 combines with J gene TRBJ1-1; TRBD1 aligns across 7 bases. With 6 bases clipped from V and 3 bases from J, the junction kept 10 bases outside the gene matches. Germline values: CDR1 PRHDT, CDR2 FYEKMQ (reference sequence). The CDR3 contains 15 residues. CDR3 in amino acids: CASRWKGAFDTEAFF. CDR3 DNA sequence: TGTGCCAGCAGATGGAAGGGGGCCTTTGACACTGAAGCTTTCTTT.

This chain uses TRBV7-9 with TRBJ2-5; possibly TRBD2 for D (6 bases). Germline loops: CDR1 SEHNR, CDR2 FQNEAQ (reference sequence). Trimming stripped 5 bases from V and 7 bases from J, with 23 bases between. The CDR3 sequence is 16 residues long. CDR3 sequence: CASSPRGRGAWGTQYF. CDR3 DNA sequence: TGTGCCAGCAGCCCCCGAGGGCGGGGTGCCTGGGGGACCCAGTACTTC.

The chain employs TRBV7-9 and TRBJ1-1, with TRBD1 as a possible D gene (5 bases). The CDR3 has 17 residues. V dropped 5 bases and J dropped 5 bases, with 24 bases sitting between them. CDR1 is SEHNR, CDR2 FQNEAQ, per germline (reference sequence). CDR3: CASSQAASGLRRTEAFF. The CDR3 coding sequence is TGTGCCAGCAGCCAGGCAGCCTCAGGGCTCCGACGGACTGAAGCTTTCTTT.

The chain has TRBV3-1 and TRBJ1-1; D is unclear. Deletions cut 3 bases from V and 1 base from J, with 15 bases between. CDR1 and CDR2 (germline): LGHDT, YNNKEL (reference sequence). This CDR3 has 16 residues. Here the CDR3 DNA reads TGTGCCAGCAGCCAGTATACGGGGAGGTGGAACACTGAAGCTTTCTTT. Its protein product is CASSQYTGRWNTEAFF.

This clonotype was seen a few times. This chain joins TRBV6-5 and TRBJ2-5, with 7 bases fitting TRBD2. Germline trimming cut 2 bases from V and 4 bases from J; bases unmatched to any gene: 4. The CDR3 is 14 amino acids. In germline, CDR1 is MNHEY, CDR2 SVGAGI. Written as DNA, the CDR3 is TGTGCCAGCAGTTACGAGGGGAGGGGAGAGACCCAGTACTTC. It codes for CASSYEGRGETQYF.

V and J are TRBV12-3 or TRBV12-4 and TRBJ2-7; no clear D. Trimming left V 3 bases short and J 2 bases short, with 8 bases between. The CDR3 has 13 residues. The CDR3 DNA follows: TGTGCCAGCAGTTTGGGGTTCACCTACGAGCAGTACTTC. It translates to CASSLGFTYEQYF.

The genes are TRBV6-4 and TRBJ2-2; TRBD2 aligns across 8 bases. CDR1 and CDR2 from the germline V gene are MRHNA and SNTAGT. Trimming took 0 bases from V and 5 from J; bases not matched to a gene: 5. The CDR3 has 16 amino acids. Here the CDR3 reads CASSDSTSGGTGELFF. CDR3 bases: TGTGCCAGCAGTGACTCAACAAGCGGGGGAACCGGGGAGCTGTTTTTT.

The chain couples TRBV6-4 to TRBJ2-1; either TRBD1 or TRBD2 may fit D (6 bases each). The V end lost 7 bases, the J end lost 9 bases, and 10 bases lay between the germline ends. The CDR3 is 11 amino acids. Germline lookup yields CDR1 MRHNA and CDR2 SNTAGT. The CDR3 DNA follows: TGTGCCAGCAAGGAGGGGGGTGAGCAGTTCTTC. Protein sequence: CASKEGGEQFF.

The chain couples TRBV29-1 to TRBJ2-1; 9 bases are shared with TRBD1. The V segment lost 7 bases and the J segment 10 bases; nucleotides outside the gene matches: 11. CDR1 and CDR2 from the germline V gene are SQVTM and ANQGSEA. The CDR3 loop spans 13 amino acids. The CDR3 reads CSAGGGTGQEQFF. CDR3 in DNA: TGCAGCGCTGGCGGAGGGACAGGGCAGGAGCAGTTCTTC.

The sample holds a few counts of this clonotype. The chain recombines TRBV6-5 with TRBJ2-1, with 9 bases aligning to TRBD1. Germline CDR1 MNHEY, CDR2 SVGAGI. Germline trimming cut 4 bases from V and 4 bases from J; bases unmatched to any gene: 5. The CDR3 totals 15 residues. CDR3 DNA sequence: TGTGCCAGCAGTTCCACAGGGGGCAGGTACAATGAGCAGTTCTTC. This codes for CASSSTGGRYNEQFF.

The rearrangement uses TRBV27 and TRBJ1-5, with D possibly TRBD1 on 5 matching bases. The germline CDR1 and CDR2 sequences are MNHEY and SMNVEV (reference sequence). This CDR3 comprises 16 residues. V lost 4 bases and J 3 bases, leaving 16 bases between the germline ends. The CDR3 loop reads CASSSGTELLNQPQHF. CDR3 in DNA: TGTGCCAGCAGTTCCGGGACGGAACTGCTCAATCAGCCCCAGCATTTT.